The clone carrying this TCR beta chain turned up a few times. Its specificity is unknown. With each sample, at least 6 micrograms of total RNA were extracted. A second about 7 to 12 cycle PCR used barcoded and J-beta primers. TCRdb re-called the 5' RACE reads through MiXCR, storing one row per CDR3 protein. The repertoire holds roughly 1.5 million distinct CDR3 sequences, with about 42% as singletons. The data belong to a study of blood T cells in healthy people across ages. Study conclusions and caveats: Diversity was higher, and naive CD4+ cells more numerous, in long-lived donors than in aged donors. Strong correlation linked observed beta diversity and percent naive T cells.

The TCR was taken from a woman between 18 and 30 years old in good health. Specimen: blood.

DNA of the CDR3: TGCAGTGCTAGGGATCAGGGTAAGGGGACTGAAGCTTTCTTT. Translating it yields CSARDQGKGTEAFF. This sequence joins TRBV20-1 and TRBJ1-1; D is perhaps TRBD1 (5 bases). Trimming took 3 bases from V and 5 from J, leaving 16 bases between them. Germline V gene lookup returns CDR1 DFQATT and CDR2 SNEGSKA (reference sequence). The CDR3 is made up of 14 amino acids.